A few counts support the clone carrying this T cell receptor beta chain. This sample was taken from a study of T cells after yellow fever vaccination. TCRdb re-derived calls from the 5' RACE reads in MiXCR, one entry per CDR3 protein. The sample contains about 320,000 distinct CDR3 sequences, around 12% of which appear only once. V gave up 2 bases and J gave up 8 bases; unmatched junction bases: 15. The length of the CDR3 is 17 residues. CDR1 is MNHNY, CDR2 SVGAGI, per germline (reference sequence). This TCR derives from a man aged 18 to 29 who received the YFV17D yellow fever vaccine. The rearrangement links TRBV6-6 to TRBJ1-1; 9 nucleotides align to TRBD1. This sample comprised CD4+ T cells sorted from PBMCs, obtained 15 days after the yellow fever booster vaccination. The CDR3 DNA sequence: TGTGCCAGCAGTTACGCTGGAACCGGGACAGGGTCCCCCGAAGCTTTCTTT. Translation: CASSYAGTGTGSPEAFF.